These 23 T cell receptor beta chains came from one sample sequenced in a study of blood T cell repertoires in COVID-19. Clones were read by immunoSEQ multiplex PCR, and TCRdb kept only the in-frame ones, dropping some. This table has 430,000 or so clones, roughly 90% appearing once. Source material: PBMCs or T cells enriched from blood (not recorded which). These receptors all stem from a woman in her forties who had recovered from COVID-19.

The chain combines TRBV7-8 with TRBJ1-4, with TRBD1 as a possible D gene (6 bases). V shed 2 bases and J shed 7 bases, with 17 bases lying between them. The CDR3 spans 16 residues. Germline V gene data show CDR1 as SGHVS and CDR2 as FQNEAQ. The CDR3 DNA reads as TGTGCCAGCAGCTTAATGGGGGCACATCGGTCTGAAAAACTGTTTTTT. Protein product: CASSLMGAHRSEKLFF. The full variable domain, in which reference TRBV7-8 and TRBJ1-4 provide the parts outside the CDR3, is GAGVSQSPRYKVAKRGQDVALRCDPISGHVSLFWYQQALGQGPEFLTYFQNEAQLDKSGLPSDRFFAERPEGSVSTLKIQRTQQEDSAVYLCASSLMGAHRSEKLFFGSGTQLSVL.

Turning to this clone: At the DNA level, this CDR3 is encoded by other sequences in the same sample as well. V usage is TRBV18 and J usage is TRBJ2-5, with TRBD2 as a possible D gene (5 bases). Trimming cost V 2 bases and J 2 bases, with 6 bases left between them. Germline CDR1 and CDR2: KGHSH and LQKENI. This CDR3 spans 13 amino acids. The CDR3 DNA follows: TGTGCCAGCTCACCAAGGACTCAAGAGACCCAGTACTTC. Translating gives CASSPRTQETQYF.

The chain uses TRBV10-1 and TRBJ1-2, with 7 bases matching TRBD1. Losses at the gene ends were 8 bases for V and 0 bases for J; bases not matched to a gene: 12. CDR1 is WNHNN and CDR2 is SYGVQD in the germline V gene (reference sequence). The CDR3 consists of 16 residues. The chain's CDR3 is CASRQGLTSANYGYTF. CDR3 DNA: TGCGCCAGCCGACAGGGACTTACTTCAGCTAACTATGGCTACACCTTC.

CDR3 DNA: TGTGCCATCAGTGAGAGTGGGGGGGCCCATGAAAAACTGTTTTTT. Protein product: CAISESGGAHEKLFF. The rearrangement uses TRBV10-3 and TRBJ1-4; possibly TRBD1 for D (6 bases). The germline V and J ends were trimmed by 2 bases and 6 bases, with 13 bases remaining between them. The CDR3 loop spans 15 amino acids. Per the germline V gene, CDR1 is ENHRY and CDR2 is SYGVKD.

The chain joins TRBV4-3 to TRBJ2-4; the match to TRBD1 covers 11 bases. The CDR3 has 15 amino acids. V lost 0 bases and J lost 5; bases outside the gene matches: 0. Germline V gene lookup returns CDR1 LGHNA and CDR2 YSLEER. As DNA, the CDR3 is TGCGCCAGCAGCCAAGAGGACAGGGGGCAAAACATTCAGTACTTC. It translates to CASSQEDRGQNIQYF.

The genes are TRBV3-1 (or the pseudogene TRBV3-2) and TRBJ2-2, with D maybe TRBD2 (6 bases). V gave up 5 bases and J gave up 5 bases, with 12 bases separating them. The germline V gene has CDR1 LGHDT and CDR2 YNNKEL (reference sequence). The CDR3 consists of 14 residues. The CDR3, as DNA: TGTGCCAGCAGCTTCGGGGGTGGGACCGGGGAGCTGTTTTTT. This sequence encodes CASSFGGGTGELFF.

The CDR3 DNA reads as TGTGCCAGCAGCTTAGTTACAACCGTCACTGAAGCTTTCTTT. It is translated as CASSLVTTVTEAFF. The genes are TRBV7-2 and TRBJ1-1; no firm D call. The germline V gene has CDR1 SGHTA and CDR2 FQGNSA. This CDR3 contains 14 residues. Trimming left V 1 base short and J 4 bases short, with 10 bases between.

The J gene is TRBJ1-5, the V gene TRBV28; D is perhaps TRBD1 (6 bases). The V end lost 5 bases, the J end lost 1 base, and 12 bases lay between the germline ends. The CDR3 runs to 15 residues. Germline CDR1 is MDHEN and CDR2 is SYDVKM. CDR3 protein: CASSPYRVSNQPQHF. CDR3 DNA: TGTGCCAGCAGTCCGTACAGGGTCAGCAATCAGCCCCAGCATTTT.

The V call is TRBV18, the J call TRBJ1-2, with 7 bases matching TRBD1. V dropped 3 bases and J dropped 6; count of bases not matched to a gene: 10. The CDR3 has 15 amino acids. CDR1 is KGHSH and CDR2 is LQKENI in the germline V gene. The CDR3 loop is CASSPVQGSNDGYTF. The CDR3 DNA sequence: TGTGCCAGCTCACCTGTACAGGGGAGCAATGATGGCTACACCTTC. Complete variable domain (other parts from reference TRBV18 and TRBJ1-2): NAGVMQNPRHLVRRRGQEARLRCSPMKGHSHVYWYRQLPEEGLKFMVYLQKENIIDESGMPKERFSAEFPKEGPSILRIQQVVRGDSAAYFCASSPVQGSNDGYTFGSGTRLTVV.

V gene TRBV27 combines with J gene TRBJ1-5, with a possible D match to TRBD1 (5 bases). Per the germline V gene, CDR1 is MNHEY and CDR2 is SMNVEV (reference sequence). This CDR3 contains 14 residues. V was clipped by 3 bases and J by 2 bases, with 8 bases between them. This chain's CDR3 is CASSFVGGNQPQHF. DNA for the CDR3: TGTGCCAGCAGTTTTGTAGGGGGCAATCAGCCCCAGCATTTT.

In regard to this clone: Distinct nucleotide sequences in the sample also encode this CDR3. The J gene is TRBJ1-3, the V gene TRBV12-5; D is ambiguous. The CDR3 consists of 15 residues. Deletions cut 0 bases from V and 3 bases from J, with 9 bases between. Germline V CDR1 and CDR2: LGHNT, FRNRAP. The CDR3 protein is CASGLVKGDGNTIYF. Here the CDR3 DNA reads TGTGCTAGTGGTTTGGTAAAGGGAGATGGAAACACCATATATTTT.

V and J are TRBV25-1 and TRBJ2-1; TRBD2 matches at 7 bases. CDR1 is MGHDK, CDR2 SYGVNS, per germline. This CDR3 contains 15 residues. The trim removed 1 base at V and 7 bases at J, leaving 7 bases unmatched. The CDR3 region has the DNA TGTGCCAGCAGTGAATGGAGCGGGGTCAGGAATGAGCAGTTCTTC. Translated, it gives CASSEWSGVRNEQFF.

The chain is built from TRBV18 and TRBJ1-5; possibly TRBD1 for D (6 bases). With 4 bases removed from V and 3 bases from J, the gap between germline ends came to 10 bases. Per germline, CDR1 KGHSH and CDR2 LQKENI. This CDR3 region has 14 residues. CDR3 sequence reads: CASSLQGFNQPQHF. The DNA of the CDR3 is TGTGCCAGCTCACTTCAGGGGTTCAATCAGCCCCAGCATTTT.

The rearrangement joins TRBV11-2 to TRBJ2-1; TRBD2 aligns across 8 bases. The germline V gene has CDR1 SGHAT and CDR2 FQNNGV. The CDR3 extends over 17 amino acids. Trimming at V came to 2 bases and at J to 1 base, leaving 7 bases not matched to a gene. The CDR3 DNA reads TGTGCCAGCAGCTTACTCGTTGGGACTAGTTCCTACAATGAGCAGTTCTTC. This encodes CASSLLVGTSSYNEQFF.

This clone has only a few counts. CDR3 nucleotides: TGCGCCAGCAGCTTGTCAGACCCTGCTAGAGGCTACACCTTC. Translating gives CASSLSDPARGYTF. The J gene is TRBJ1-2, the V gene TRBV5-1; D is unresolved. The V end was cut by 1 base, the J end by 8 bases, with 15 bases between. Germline V gene lookup returns CDR1 SGHRS and CDR2 YFSETQ. The CDR3 sequence is 14 residues long.

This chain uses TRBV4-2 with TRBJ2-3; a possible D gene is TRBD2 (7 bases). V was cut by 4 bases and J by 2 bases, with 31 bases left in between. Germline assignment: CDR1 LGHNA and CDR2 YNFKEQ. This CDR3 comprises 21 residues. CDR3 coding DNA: TGTGCCAGCAGCCTAGCAGGGTACCTAGAGGGGGAGGGCCCGGTCACAGATACGCAGTATTTT. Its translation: CASSLAGYLEGEGPVTDTQYF.

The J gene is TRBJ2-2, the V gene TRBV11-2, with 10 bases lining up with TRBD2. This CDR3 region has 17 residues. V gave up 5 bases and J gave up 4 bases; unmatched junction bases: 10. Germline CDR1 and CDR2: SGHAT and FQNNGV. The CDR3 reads CASSPYLAGAVTGELFF. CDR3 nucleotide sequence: TGTGCCAGCAGCCCATATCTAGCGGGAGCGGTCACCGGGGAGCTGTTTTTT.

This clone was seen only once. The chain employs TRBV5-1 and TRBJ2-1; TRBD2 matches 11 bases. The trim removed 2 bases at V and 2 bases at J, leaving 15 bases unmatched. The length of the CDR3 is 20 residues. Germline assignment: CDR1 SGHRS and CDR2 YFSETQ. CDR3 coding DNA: TGCGCCAGCAGCTTTTTCTCTAGTAGCGGGAGGGCCGCCACCTACAATGAGCAGTTCTTC. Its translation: CASSFFSSSGRAATYNEQFF.

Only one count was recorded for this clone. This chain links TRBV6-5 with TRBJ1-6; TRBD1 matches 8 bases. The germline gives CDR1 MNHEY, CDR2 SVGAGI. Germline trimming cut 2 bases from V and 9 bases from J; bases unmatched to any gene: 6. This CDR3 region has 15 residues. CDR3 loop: CASSYEGQGSSPLHF. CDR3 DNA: TGTGCCAGCAGTTACGAAGGACAGGGCAGTTCACCCCTCCACTTT.

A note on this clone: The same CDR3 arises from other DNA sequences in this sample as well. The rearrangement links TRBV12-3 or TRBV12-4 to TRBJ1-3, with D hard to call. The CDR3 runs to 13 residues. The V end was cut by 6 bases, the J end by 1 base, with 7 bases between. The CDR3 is CASSLLSGNTIYF. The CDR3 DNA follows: TGTGCCAGCAGCCTTCTTTCTGGAAACACCATATATTTT.

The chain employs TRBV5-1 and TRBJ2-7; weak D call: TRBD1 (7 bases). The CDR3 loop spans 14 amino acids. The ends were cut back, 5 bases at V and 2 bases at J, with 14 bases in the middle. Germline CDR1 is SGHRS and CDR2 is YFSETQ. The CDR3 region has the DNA TGCGCCAGCAGGCGGGACAGTGGGACCTACGAGCAGTACTTC. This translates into CASRRDSGTYEQYF.

Here the CDR3 reads CAIRGSRTGADGYTF. The CDR3 DNA sequence: TGTGCCATCAGGGGGAGCCGAACAGGGGCGGATGGCTACACCTTC. The chain links TRBV10-3 to TRBJ1-2, with 7 bases matching TRBD1. V lost 6 bases and J lost 6; bases outside the gene matches: 13. This CDR3 contains 15 residues. Germline CDR1 ENHRY, CDR2 SYGVKD.

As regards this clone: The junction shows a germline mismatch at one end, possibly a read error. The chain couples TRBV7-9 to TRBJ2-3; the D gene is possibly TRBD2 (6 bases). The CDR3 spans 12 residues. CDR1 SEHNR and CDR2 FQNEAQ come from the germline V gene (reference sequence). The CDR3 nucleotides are TGTGCGAGCAACGGGGACTCGAGTACGCAGTATTTT. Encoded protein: CASNGDSSTQYF.